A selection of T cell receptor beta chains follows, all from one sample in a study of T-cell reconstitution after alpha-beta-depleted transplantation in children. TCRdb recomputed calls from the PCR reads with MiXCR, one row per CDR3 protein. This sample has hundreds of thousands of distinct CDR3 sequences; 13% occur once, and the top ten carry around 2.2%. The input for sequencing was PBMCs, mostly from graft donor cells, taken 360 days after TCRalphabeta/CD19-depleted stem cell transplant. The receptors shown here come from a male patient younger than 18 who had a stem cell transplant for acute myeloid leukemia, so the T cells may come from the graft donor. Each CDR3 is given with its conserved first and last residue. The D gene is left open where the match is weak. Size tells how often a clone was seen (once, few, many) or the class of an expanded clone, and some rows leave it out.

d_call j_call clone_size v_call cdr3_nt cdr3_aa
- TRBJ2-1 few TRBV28 TGTGCCACCTCCCCTCCAGGGGATGAGCAGTTCTTC CATSPPGDEQFF
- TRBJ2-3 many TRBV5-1 TGCGCCAGCAGCTTGGTTGGGGGAGATACGCAGTATTTT CASSLVGGDTQYF
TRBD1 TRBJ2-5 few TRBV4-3 TGCGCCAGCAGCGGAACCGGGACAGGGGAAGAGACCCAGTACTTC CASSGTGTGEETQYF
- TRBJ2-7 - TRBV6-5 TGTGCCAGCAGTTATAACCCTATTATCTCCATTTACGAGCAGTACTTC CASSYNPIISIYEQYF
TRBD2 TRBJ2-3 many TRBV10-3 TGTGCCATCAGTGATTCAGGCGGGAGGGCCTTCTCAGATACGCAGTATTTT CAISDSGGRAFSDTQYF
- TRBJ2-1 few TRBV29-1 TGCAGCGTTGCGGTATTGACGTACAATGAGCAGTTCTTC CSVAVLTYNEQFF
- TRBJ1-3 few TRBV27 TGTGCCAGCACGACGGGTCTGAGAAACACCATATATTTT CASTTGLRNTIYF
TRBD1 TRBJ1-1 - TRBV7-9 TGTGCCAGCAGCTCCGGACAGGTGGGGACTGAAGCTTTCTTT CASSSGQVGTEAFF
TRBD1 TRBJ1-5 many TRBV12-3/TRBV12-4 TGTGCCAGCACTTCGGGACAGGGGGAACTTAGCAATCAGCCCCAGCATTTT CASTSGQGELSNQPQHF
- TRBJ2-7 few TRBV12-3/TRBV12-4 TGTGCCAGCAGTTTAGGGGGCGGGGACGAGCAGTACTTC CASSLGGGDEQYF
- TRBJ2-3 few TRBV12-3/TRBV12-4 TGTGCCAGCACCCGACAGCGGGATACGCAGTATTTT CASTRQRDTQYF
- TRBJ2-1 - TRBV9 TGTGCCAGCAGCGTAGCTTCCGGTGGATGGCAGTTCTTC CASSVASGGWQFF
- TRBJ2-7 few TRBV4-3 TGCGCCAGCAGCCAAGATACAAGCCACGAGCAGTACTTC CASSQDTSHEQYF
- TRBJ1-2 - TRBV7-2 TGTGCCAGCAGCTTACCGCCCGTGGGCTATGGCTACACCTTC CASSLPPVGYGYTF
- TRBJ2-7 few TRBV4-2 TGTGCCAGCAGCATAACCTCAGGAGCCCCTCCCTACGAGCAGTACTTC CASSITSGAPPYEQYF
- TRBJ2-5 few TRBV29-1 TGCAGCGTAGCGGCTCCCCAGTACTTC CSVAAPQYF
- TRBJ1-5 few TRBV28 TGTGCCAGCAGTCTACACGAAGCTAGCAATCAGCCCCAGCATTTT CASSLHEASNQPQHF
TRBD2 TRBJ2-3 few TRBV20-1 TGCAGTGCTTCGACTAGCGTAGATAACACAGATACGCAGTATTTT CSASTSVDNTDTQYF
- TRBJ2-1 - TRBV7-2 TGTGCCAGCAGCCCACCCCACCACTCCTACAATGAGCAGTTCTTC CASSPPHHSYNEQFF
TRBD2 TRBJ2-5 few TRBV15 TGTGCCACCAGCAGAGATTTAGCGGGAGTTGGAGAGACCCAGTACTTC CATSRDLAGVGETQYF
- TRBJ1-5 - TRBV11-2 TGTGCCAGCAGCCCGGAGGGCAATCAGCCCCAGCATTTT CASSPEGNQPQHF
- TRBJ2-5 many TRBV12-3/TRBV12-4 TGTGCCAGCAGTACCCGGGACCCCACACAAGAGACCCAGTACTTC CASSTRDPTQETQYF
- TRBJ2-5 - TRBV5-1 TGCGCCAGCAGCTGCTGGCGGAGAGGGGAGACCCAGTACTTC CASSCWRRGETQYF
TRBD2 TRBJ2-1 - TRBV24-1 TGTGCCACTCAGTCAGCTAGCGGGACACCCTCCCAGGAGCAGTTCTTC CATQSASGTPSQEQFF
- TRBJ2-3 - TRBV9 TGTGCCAGCAGCCGGGACTGGAATACGCAGTATTTT CASSRDWNTQYF
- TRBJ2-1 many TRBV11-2 TGTGCCAGCAGCTTATCCCCCAAGGACATACGGTACAATGAGCAGTTCTTC CASSLSPKDIRYNEQFF
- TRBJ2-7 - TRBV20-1 TGCAGTGCTACTCAACCTGGGGGCGGCTCCTACGAGCAGTACTTC CSATQPGGGSYEQYF
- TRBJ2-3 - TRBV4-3 TGCGCCAGCAGCCGCCTATTAGGAGATACGCAGTATTTT CASSRLLGDTQYF
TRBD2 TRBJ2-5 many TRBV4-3 TGCGCCAGCAGCCCCGGGACTAGCGGGAAAGAGACCCAGTACTTC CASSPGTSGKETQYF
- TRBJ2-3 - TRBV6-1 TGTGCCAGCAGTAGACTTAGGGGGGCTTTCACAGATACGCAGTATTTT CASSRLRGAFTDTQYF
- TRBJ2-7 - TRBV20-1 TGCAGTGCTAGGACAGTATCCTACGAGCAGTACTTC CSARTVSYEQYF